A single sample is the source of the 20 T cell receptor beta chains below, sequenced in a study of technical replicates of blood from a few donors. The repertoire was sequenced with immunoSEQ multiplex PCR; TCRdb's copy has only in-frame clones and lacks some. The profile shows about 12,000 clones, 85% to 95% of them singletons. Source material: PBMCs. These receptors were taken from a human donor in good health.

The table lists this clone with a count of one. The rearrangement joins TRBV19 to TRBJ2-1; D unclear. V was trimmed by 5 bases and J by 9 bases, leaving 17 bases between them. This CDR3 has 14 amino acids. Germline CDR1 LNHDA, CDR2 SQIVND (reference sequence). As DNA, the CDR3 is TGTGCCAGTAGTTCTTGGGCGAAGTTGGGTGAGCAGTTCTTC. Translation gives CASSSWAKLGEQFF.

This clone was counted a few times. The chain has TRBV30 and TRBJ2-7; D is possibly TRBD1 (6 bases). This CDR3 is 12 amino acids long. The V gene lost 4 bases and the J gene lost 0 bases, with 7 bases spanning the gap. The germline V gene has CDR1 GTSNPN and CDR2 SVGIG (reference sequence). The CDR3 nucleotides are TGTGCCTGGACGACAGGCTCCTACGAGCAGTACTTC. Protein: CAWTTGSYEQYF.

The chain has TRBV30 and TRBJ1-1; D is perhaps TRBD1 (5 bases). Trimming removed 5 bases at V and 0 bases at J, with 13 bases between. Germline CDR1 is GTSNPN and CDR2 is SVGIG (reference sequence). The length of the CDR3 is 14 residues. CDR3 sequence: CAWAKTDMNTEAFF. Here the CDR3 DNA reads TGTGCCTGGGCGAAGACAGACATGAACACTGAAGCTTTCTTT.

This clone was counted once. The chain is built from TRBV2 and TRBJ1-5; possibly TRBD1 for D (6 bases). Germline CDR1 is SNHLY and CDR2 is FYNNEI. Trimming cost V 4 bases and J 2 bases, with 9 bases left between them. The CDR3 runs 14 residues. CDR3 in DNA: TGTGCCAGCAGTGGACAGGCCCGCAATCAGCCCCAGCATTTT. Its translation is CASSGQARNQPQHF.

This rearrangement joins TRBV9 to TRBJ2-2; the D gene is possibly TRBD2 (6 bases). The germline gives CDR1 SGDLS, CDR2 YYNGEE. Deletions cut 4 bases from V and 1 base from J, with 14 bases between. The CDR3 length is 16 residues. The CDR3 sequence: CASSRGGGGNTGELFF. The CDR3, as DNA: TGTGCCAGCAGCAGAGGTGGGGGAGGGAACACCGGGGAGCTGTTTTTT.

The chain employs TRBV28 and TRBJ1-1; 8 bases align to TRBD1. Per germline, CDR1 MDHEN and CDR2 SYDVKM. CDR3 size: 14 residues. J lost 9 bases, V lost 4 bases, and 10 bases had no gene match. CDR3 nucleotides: TGTGCCAGCAGTTCAGGGGGGGCAGGGGGCCAAGCTTTCTTT. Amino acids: CASSSGGAGGQAFF.

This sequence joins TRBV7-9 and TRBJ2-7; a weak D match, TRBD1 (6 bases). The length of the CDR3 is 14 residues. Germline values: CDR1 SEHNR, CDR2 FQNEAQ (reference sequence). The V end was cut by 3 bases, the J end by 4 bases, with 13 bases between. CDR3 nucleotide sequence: TGTGCCAGCAGCTTCCCCGGCAGGGGATACGAGCAGTACTTC. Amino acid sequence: CASSFPGRGYEQYF.

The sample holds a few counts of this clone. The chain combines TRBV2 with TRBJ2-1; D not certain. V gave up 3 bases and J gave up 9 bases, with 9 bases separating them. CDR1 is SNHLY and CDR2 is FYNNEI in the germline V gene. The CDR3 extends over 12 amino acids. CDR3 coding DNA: TGTGCCAGCAGTGAGGGCTTCGTTGAGCAGTTCTTC. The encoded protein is CASSEGFVEQFF.

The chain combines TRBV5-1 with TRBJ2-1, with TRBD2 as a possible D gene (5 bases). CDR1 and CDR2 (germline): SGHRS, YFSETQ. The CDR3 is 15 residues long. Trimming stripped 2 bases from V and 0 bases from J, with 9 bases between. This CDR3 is CASSLADFSYNEQFF. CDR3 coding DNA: TGCGCCAGCAGCTTAGCGGATTTCTCCTACAATGAGCAGTTCTTC.

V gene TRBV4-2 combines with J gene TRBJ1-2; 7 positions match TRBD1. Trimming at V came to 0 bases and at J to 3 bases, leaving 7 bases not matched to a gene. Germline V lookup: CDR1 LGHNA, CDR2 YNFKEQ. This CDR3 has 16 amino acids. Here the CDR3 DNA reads TGTGCCAGCAGCCAAGATAACAGGGGCTGGGACTATGGCTACACCTTC. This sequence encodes CASSQDNRGWDYGYTF.

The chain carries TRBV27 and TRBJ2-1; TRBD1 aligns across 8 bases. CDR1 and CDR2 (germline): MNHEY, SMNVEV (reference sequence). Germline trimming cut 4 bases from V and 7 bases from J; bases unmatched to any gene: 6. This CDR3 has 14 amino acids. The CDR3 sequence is CASSSRTGLNEQFF. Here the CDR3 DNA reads TGTGCCAGCAGTTCACGGACAGGGCTTAATGAGCAGTTCTTC.

CDR3 DNA: TGTGCCAGCAGTACCGGGACTAGCGGCTACAATGAGCAGTTCTTC. Its translation is CASSTGTSGYNEQFF. The J gene is TRBJ2-1, the V gene TRBV6-1; TRBD2 aligns across 11 bases. Per germline, CDR1 MNHNS and CDR2 SASEGT. This CDR3 has 15 amino acids. Germline trimming cut 5 bases from V and 3 bases from J; bases unmatched to any gene: 3.

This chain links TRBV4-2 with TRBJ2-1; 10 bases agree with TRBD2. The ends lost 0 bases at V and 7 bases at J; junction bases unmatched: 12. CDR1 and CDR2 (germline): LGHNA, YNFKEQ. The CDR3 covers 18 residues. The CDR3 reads CASSQDGIAGGLRNEQFF. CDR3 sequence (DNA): TGTGCCAGCAGCCAAGATGGGATAGCGGGAGGTCTTAGGAATGAGCAGTTCTTC.

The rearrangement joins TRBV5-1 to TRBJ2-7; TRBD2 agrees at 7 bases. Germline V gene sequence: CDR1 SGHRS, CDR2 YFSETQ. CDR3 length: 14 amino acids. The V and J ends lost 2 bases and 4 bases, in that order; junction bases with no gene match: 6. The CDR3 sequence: CASSFGASGYEQYF. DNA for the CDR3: TGCGCCAGCAGCTTTGGGGCTAGCGGATACGAGCAGTACTTC. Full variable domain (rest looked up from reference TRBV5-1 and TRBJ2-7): KAGVTQTPRYLIKTRGQQVTLSCSPISGHRSVSWYQQTPGQGLQFLFEYFSETQRNKGNFPGRFSGRQFSNSRSEMNVSTLELGDSALYLCASSFGASGYEQYFGPGTRLTVT.

CDR3 nucleotide sequence: TGTGCCAGCAGCGTGTCAGGGGGCGGGGAGACCCAGTACTTC. Its protein is CASSVSGGGETQYF. This chain uses TRBV5-6 with TRBJ2-5; 8 nucleotides agree with TRBD1. This CDR3 spans 14 amino acids. V lost 4 bases, J lost 5 bases, and 7 bases stayed unmatched. Germline CDR1 is SGHDT and CDR2 is YYEEEE.

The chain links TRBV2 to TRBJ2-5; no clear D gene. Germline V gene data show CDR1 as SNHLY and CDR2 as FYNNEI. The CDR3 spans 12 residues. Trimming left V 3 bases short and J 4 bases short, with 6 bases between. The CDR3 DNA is TGTGCCAGCAGTGAGAGGTCAGAGACCCAGTACTTC. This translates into CASSERSETQYF. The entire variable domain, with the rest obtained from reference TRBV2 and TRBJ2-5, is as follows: EPEVTQTPSHQVTQMGQEVILRCVPISNHLYFYWYRQILGQKVEFLVSFYNNEISEKSEIFDDQFSVERPDGSNFTLKIRSTKLEDSAMYFCASSERSETQYFGPGTRLLVL.

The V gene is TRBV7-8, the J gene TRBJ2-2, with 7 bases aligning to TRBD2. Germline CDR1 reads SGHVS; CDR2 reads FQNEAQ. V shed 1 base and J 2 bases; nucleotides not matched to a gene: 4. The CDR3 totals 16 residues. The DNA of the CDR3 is TGTGCCAGCAGCTTAGTAGGCGGGAGCAACACCGGGGAGCTGTTTTTT. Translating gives CASSLVGGSNTGELFF.

Written as DNA, the CDR3 is TGTGCCACCAGCAGAGATTTACAGTATAACAATGAGCAGTTCTTC. Protein: CATSRDLQYNNEQFF. V usage is TRBV15 and J usage is TRBJ2-1; the D is unclear. The germline V gene has CDR1 LNHNV and CDR2 YYDKDF (reference sequence). The V end was cut by 0 bases, the J end by 5 bases, with 11 bases between. The CDR3 length is 15 residues.

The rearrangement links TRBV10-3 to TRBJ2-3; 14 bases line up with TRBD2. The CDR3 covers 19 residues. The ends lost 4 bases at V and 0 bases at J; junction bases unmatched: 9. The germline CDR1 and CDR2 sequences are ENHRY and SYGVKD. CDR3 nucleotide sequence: TGTGCCATCAGTGGGGCCGGTCGGACTAGCGGGGGGAGCACAGATACGCAGTATTTT. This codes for CAISGAGRTSGGSTDTQYF.

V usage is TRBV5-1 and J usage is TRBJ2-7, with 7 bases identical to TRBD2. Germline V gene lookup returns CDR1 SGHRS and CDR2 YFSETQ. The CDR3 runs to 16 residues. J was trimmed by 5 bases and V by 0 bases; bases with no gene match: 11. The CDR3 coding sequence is TGCGCCAGCAGCTTGGGCAATGCGGGAGTGTCGGACGAGCAGTACTTC. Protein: CASSLGNAGVSDEQYF.